This T cell receptor beta chain was observed in a study of cytomegalovirus exposure and HLA in healthy donors. The PCR used 60 Vbeta and 13 Jbeta primers. Here immunoSEQ multiplex PCR was the method, and the copy in TCRdb shows in-frame clones only, minus some. Here the sample spans some 86,000 clones, just over 65% being singletons. The TCR originated in a young man in good health and CMV-seronegative. Material: PBMCs.

The CDR3 loop is CASSGRGIGENTIYF. The CDR3 DNA sequence: TGTGCCAGCAGCGGGCGGGGGATCGGAGAAAACACCATATATTTT. This rearrangement joins TRBV13 to TRBJ1-3; a possible D gene is TRBD1 (5 bases). This CDR3 comprises 15 residues. Germline CDR1 PRHDT, CDR2 FYEKMQ (reference sequence). V dropped 5 bases and J dropped 6 bases, with 17 bases sitting between them.